These T cell receptor beta chains were read from a single sample in a study of cytomegalovirus exposure and HLA in healthy donors. Profiled with immunoSEQ multiplex PCR; TCRdb holds only in-frame clones, not every one. The sample consists of about 140,000 clones, approximately 87% of them appearing once. Sequences were obtained from PBMCs. All receptors come from a man between 18 and 35 years old in good health and CMV-seronegative. Both conserved end residues are part of each CDR3. Each record gives: clone size, J gene, D gene, V gene, CDR3 protein, CDR3 DNA. A D gene is named only where the DNA matches it firmly. Part of the rows lack a size; the others show once, few, many or a class for expanded clones.

>-|TRBJ2-7|TRBD2|TRBV28
CASTGGSLYEQYF
TGTGCCAGCACGGGCGGGAGTCTGTACGAGCAGTACTTC
>-|TRBJ1-5|-|TRBV7-2
CASSLRGPHSNQPQHF
TGTGCCAGCAGCTTGCGGGGGCCCCATAGCAATCAGCCCCAGCATTTT
>-|TRBJ1-3|-|TRBV2
CASSDRQAGSGNTIYF
TGTGCCAGCAGTGATCGACAAGCCGGCTCTGGAAACACCATATATTTT
>-|TRBJ1-5|-|TRBV6-1
CASSEAGPGLSNQPQHF
TGTGCCAGCAGTGAAGCCGGACCGGGACTAAGCAATCAGCCCCAGCATTTT
>-|TRBJ2-7|TRBD2|TRBV6-1
CASRRAGDPYEQYF
TGTGCCAGCAGAAGGGCGGGAGATCCCTACGAGCAGTACTTC
>many|TRBJ2-3|TRBD2|TRBV6-4
CASSERGGTDTQYF
TGTGCCAGCAGTGAGCGGGGGGGCACAGATACGCAGTATTTT
>once|TRBJ1-2|-|TRBV5-1
CASSVGAGRLRANYGYTF
TGCGCCAGCAGCGTGGGGGCCGGGAGGCTAAGGGCTAACTATGGCTACACCTTC
>-|TRBJ2-7|-|TRBV5-6
CASSSDSLKQYF
TGTGCCAGCAGCTCGGACTCGCTCAAGCAGTACTTC
>-|TRBJ2-3|TRBD1|TRBV5-1
CASSGGQNTDTQYF
TGCGCCAGCAGCGGGGGACAGAACACAGATACGCAGTATTTT
>-|TRBJ1-2|TRBD1|TRBV11-2
CASSLYRARDRLTNYGYTF
TGTGCCAGCAGCTTATACAGAGCCCGGGACAGGCTAACTAACTATGGCTACACCTTC
>-|TRBJ1-1|TRBD1|TRBV4-2
CASSPDREKAFF
TGTGCCAGCAGCCCGGACAGGGAGAAAGCTTTCTTT
>-|TRBJ2-7|-|TRBV5-1
CASSTDSHSYEQYF
TGCGCCAGCAGCACGGACTCCCACTCCTACGAGCAGTACTTC
>-|TRBJ1-1|-|TRBV10-3
CATGGGEIGLNTEAFF
TGTGCCACGGGTGGTGGGGAGATAGGATTGAACACTGAAGCTTTCTTT
>-|TRBJ1-2|-|TRBV21-1
CASSKLDRGWYDGYTF
TGTGCCAGCAGCAAATTAGACAGGGGATGGTACGATGGCTACACCTTC
>-|TRBJ1-1|TRBD1|TRBV7-2
CASSPKQGWDTEAFF
TGTGCCAGCAGCCCAAAACAGGGGTGGGACACTGAAGCTTTCTTT
>-|TRBJ1-2|-|TRBV12-1
CASSFERTGNSYTF
TGTGCCAGCAGCTTTGAGCGGACAGGGAATAGCTACACCTTC
>-|TRBJ1-5|-|TRBV10-3
CAISDLESRTDSNQPQHF
TGTGCCATCAGTGATCTCGAGTCGCGGACAGATAGCAATCAGCCCCAGCATTTT
>-|TRBJ1-2|TRBD1|TRBV28
CASSSDREENYGYTF
TGTGCCAGCAGTTCGGACAGGGAAGAAAACTATGGCTACACCTTC
>once|TRBJ2-3|TRBD2|TRBV10-3
CAIGGTSGEFTDTQYF
TGTGCCATCGGGGGGACTAGCGGGGAGTTCACAGATACGCAGTATTTT
>-|TRBJ2-2|-|TRBV25-1
CASSDRTGELFF
TGTGCCAGCAGTGATCGCACCGGGGAGCTGTTTTTT
>-|TRBJ2-3|TRBD1|TRBV6-5
CASRGQGTDTQYF
TGTGCCAGCAGGGGACAGGGTACAGATACGCAGTATTTT
>-|TRBJ1-1|TRBD1|TRBV10-2
CANGTGGPMNTEAFF
TGCGCCAACGGGACAGGGGGCCCGATGAACACTGAAGCTTTCTTT
>few|TRBJ2-7|TRBD1|TRBV10-2
CASGGQMGYEQYF
TGCGCCAGCGGGGGACAGATGGGGTACGAGCAGTACTTC
>-|TRBJ2-3|TRBD1|TRBV7-9
CASSSATTGTGSADTQYF
TGTGCCAGCAGCTCCGCCACAACCGGGACAGGGTCCGCAGATACGCAGTATTTT
>-|TRBJ1-2|-|TRBV10-3
CAISAVTGSYGYTF
TGTGCCATCAGTGCCGTAACAGGGAGCTATGGCTACACCTTC
>-|TRBJ1-4|TRBD1|TRBV5-5
CASSRGSGTGGGEKLFF
TGTGCCAGCAGCCGTGGAAGTGGGACAGGGGGTGGTGAAAAACTGTTTTTT
>-|TRBJ1-2|-|TRBV6-1
CASSEATTRTF
TGTGCCAGCAGTGAAGCGACCACCAGGACCTTC
>-|TRBJ2-7|TRBD1|TRBV6-1
CASSFRDSSYEQYF
TGTGCCAGCAGTTTCAGGGACAGTTCCTACGAGCAGTACTTC
>-|TRBJ2-5|-|TRBV2
CASSVVGGRQETQYF
TGTGCCAGCAGTGTAGTGGGGGGACGTCAAGAGACCCAGTACTTC
>-|TRBJ2-3|TRBD1|TRBV6-1
CASRRDRGREDTQYF
TGTGCCAGCAGGCGGGACAGGGGGCGCGAAGATACGCAGTATTTT
>-|TRBJ2-5|TRBD2|TRBV4-2
CASSQDRGGMETQYF
TGTGCCAGCAGCCAAGATCGGGGGGGGATGGAGACCCAGTACTTC
>-|TRBJ1-1|-|TRBV21-1
CASSKRGDRDLKNTEAFF
TGTGCCAGCAGCAAAAGGGGGGACAGGGACCTAAAGAACACTGAAGCTTTCTTT
>-|TRBJ1-2|-|TRBV4-2
CASSHKYQDNYGYTF
TGTGCCAGCAGCCACAAGTACCAGGATAACTATGGCTACACCTTC
>-|TRBJ2-2|TRBD1|TRBV18
CASSPGQGLYTGELFF
TGTGCCAGCTCACCAGGACAGGGGTTATACACCGGGGAGCTGTTTTTT
>-|TRBJ1-2|TRBD1|TRBV5-5
CASSPGQLYGYTF
TGTGCCAGCAGCCCGGGACAGCTCTATGGCTACACCTTC
>-|TRBJ2-5|TRBD2|TRBV11-2
CASSSLGSGKETQYF
TGTGCCAGCAGCTCCCTCGGGAGCGGGAAAGAGACCCAGTACTTC
>-|TRBJ2-7|TRBD1|TRBV4-1
CASSQLRDSKYEQYF
TGCGCCAGCAGCCAACTCCGGGACAGTAAATACGAGCAGTACTTC
>few|TRBJ2-2|TRBD2|TRBV4-2
CASSQGTSGGAGELFF
TGTGCCAGCAGCCAAGGGACTAGCGGGGGGGCCGGGGAGCTGTTTTTT
>few|TRBJ1-1|-|TRBV9
CASSVGSPIERTEAFF
TGTGCCAGCAGCGTAGGTTCCCCTATAGAGAGGACTGAAGCTTTCTTT
>-|TRBJ2-1|TRBD2|TRBV7-9
CASNLVLAGADEQFF
TGTGCCAGCAACTTAGTGTTAGCGGGAGCTGATGAGCAGTTCTTC
>once|TRBJ2-7|TRBD2|TRBV5-1
CASSLGLAGGPYYEQYF
TGCGCCAGCAGCTTGGGTCTAGCGGGAGGCCCCTACTACGAGCAGTACTTC
>-|TRBJ1-1|-|TRBV6-1
CASRTEMNTEAFF
TGTGCCAGCAGGACAGAGATGAACACTGAAGCTTTCTTT
>-|TRBJ2-7|TRBD2|TRBV5-1
CASSLSGAHEQYF
TGCGCCAGCAGCTTGAGCGGGGCCCACGAGCAGTACTTC
>-|TRBJ1-1|-|TRBV12-5
CASGWTGPLGAEAFF
TGTGCTAGTGGTTGGACCGGGCCCCTAGGGGCTGAAGCTTTCTTT
>-|TRBJ1-1|TRBD1|TRBV9
CASSSQTGSTEAFF
TGTGCCAGCAGCTCCCAGACAGGGAGCACTGAAGCTTTCTTT
>-|TRBJ2-1|-|TRBV6-1
CASSEFPGSAYNEQFF
TGTGCCAGCAGTGAATTTCCGGGGTCGGCCTACAATGAGCAGTTCTTC
>-|TRBJ2-2|-|TRBV9
CASSPNTPRGTGELFF
TGTGCCAGCAGCCCGAACACGCCCAGGGGCACCGGGGAGCTGTTTTTT
>once|TRBJ2-1|TRBD2|TRBV5-6
CASSPLASRGGNEQFF
TGTGCCAGCAGCCCCTTAGCGTCTCGGGGGGGCAATGAGCAGTTCTTC
>-|TRBJ1-3|-|TRBV15
CATSRDPGATGNTIYF
TGTGCCACCAGCAGAGATCCAGGGGCGACTGGAAACACCATATATTTT